These 15 T cell receptor beta chains were sequenced from one sample in a study of CD8 T cells in Susac syndrome. It was with random hexamers that 0.5 to 1 ug RNA was reverse transcribed. TCRdb reprocessed the immunoSEQ multiplex PCR reads with MiXCR, giving one entry per CDR3 protein. This table holds around 69,000 distinct CDR3 sequences, roughly 95% found once. Sequencing used CD4+ T cells from PBMCs. The source is a human donor with multiple sclerosis.

The chain has TRBV7-2 and TRBJ1-2, with TRBD1 matching over 7 bases. This CDR3 region has 15 residues. The V gene's germline CDR1 is SGHTA and CDR2 FQGNSA. J gave up 4 bases and V 5 bases, and 10 bases lay outside the gene matches. CDR3 protein: CASSDPGQPLYGYTF. The CDR3 nucleotides read TGTGCCAGCAGCGACCCGGGACAGCCCCTCTATGGCTACACCTTC.

The genes are TRBV5-1 and TRBJ2-1; 8 nucleotides match TRBD2. The V gene's germline CDR1 is SGHRS and CDR2 YFSETQ. Germline trimming cut 6 bases from V and 2 bases from J; bases unmatched to any gene: 1. The CDR3 covers 13 residues. The CDR3 DNA reads TGCGCCAGCACAGCGGGGGCCTACAATGAGCAGTTCTTC. It yields the protein CASTAGAYNEQFF.

The chain recombines TRBV20-1 with TRBJ2-1, with D unresolved. The CDR3 extends over 12 amino acids. CDR1 DFQATT and CDR2 SNEGSKA come from the germline V gene (reference sequence). Trimming pared 3 bases from V and 3 bases from J, leaving 6 bases between. This chain's CDR3 is CSARHSYNEQFF. The CDR3 nucleotides are TGCAGTGCTAGGCACAGCTACAATGAGCAGTTCTTC.

This clonotype was observed once. The chain employs TRBV30 and TRBJ2-3, with TRBD1 as a possible D gene (5 bases). The CDR3 sequence is 11 residues long. Trimming took 7 bases from V and 8 from J, leaving 13 bases between them. Per the germline V gene, CDR1 is GTSNPN and CDR2 is SVGIG (reference sequence). CDR3 amino acids: CASPDQGTQYF. CDR3 bases: TGTGCCTCCCCGGACCAGGGTACGCAGTATTTT.

The rearrangement joins TRBV7-2 to TRBJ1-2, with unresolved D. Germline V gene sequence: CDR1 SGHTA, CDR2 FQGNSA. The CDR3 extends over 14 amino acids. V was cut by 0 bases and J by 0 bases, with 5 bases left in between. DNA for the CDR3: TGTGCCAGCAGCTTAGCGGGAGCTAACTATGGCTACACCTTC. Residues: CASSLAGANYGYTF.

The rearrangement uses TRBV3-1 and TRBJ2-7; 8 nucleotides agree with TRBD2. The CDR3 loop spans 16 amino acids. CDR1 LGHDT and CDR2 YNNKEL come from the germline V gene (reference sequence). Trimming at V came to 0 bases and at J to 7 bases, leaving 11 bases not matched to a gene. In DNA form, the CDR3 reads TGTGCCAGCAGCCAAGAGGCGGGGGGAGCATTGTATGAGCAGTACTTC. It is translated as CASSQEAGGALYEQYF.

The chain is built from TRBV20-1 and TRBJ2-4; TRBD2 is a possible D gene (6 bases). This CDR3 comprises 16 residues. Germline CDR1 is DFQATT and CDR2 is SNEGSKA (reference sequence). V lost 1 base, J lost 0 bases, and 13 bases lay in between. CDR3 residues: CSARGTTIIAKNIQYF. The DNA for the CDR3 is TGCAGTGCTAGAGGGACTACAATAATAGCCAAAAACATTCAGTACTTC.

The V gene is TRBV12-3 or TRBV12-4, the J gene TRBJ2-3, with TRBD2 identical over 7 bases. The CDR3 totals 14 residues. Trimming took 2 bases from V and 5 from J; bases not matched to a gene: 4. The CDR3 DNA reads TGTGCCAGCAGTTTACTGAGCGGGGTAGATACGCAGTATTTT. This codes for CASSLLSGVDTQYF.

This sequence joins TRBV11-3 and TRBJ1-2; D remains unclear. This CDR3 region has 16 residues. The germline V gene encodes CDR1 SGHNT and CDR2 YENEEA. Trimming stripped 1 base from V and 4 bases from J, with 16 bases between. CDR3 coding DNA: TGTGCCAGCAGCTTAGGTCGCAGTGGGGAGATCTATGGCTACACCTTC. It codes for CASSLGRSGEIYGYTF.

The chain is built from TRBV3-1 and TRBJ2-2, with no clear D. The V gene's germline CDR1 is LGHDT and CDR2 YNNKEL (reference sequence). This CDR3 has 13 residues. Trimming took off 4 bases at V and 6 bases at J, with 9 bases between the two ends. For the CDR3, the DNA is TGTGCCAGCAGCCTGAACCGGGCCGGGGAGCTGTTTTTT. Protein product: CASSLNRAGELFF.

This clonotype was seen only once. V and J are TRBV5-1 and TRBJ2-1; TRBD1 agrees at 7 bases. Germline V gene data show CDR1 as SGHRS and CDR2 as YFSETQ. The length of the CDR3 is 16 residues. The trim removed 0 bases at V and 1 base at J, leaving 4 bases unmatched. The CDR3 spells CASSLVTGFSYNEQFF. For the CDR3, the DNA is TGCGCCAGCAGCTTGGTGACAGGGTTTTCCTACAATGAGCAGTTCTTC. Using reference TRBV5-1 and TRBJ2-1 for the parts outside the CDR3, the full variable domain is KAGVTQTPRYLIKTRGQQVTLSCSPISGHRSVSWYQQTPGQGLQFLFEYFSETQRNKGNFPGRFSGRQFSNSRSEMNVSTLELGDSALYLCASSLVTGFSYNEQFFGPGTRLTVL.

This chain connects TRBV20-1 to TRBJ1-2; D perhaps matches TRBD1 (5 bases). Germline lookup yields CDR1 DFQATT and CDR2 SNEGSKA (reference sequence). The V gene lost 2 bases and the J gene lost 3 bases, with 10 bases spanning the gap. This CDR3 has 13 residues. The CDR3 protein is CSARPTDYYGYTF. The CDR3 nucleotides read TGCAGTGCTAGACCGACAGACTACTATGGCTACACCTTC.

The rearrangement joins TRBV10-3 to TRBJ2-1; 7 nucleotides align to TRBD1. Losses at the gene ends were 10 bases for V and 4 bases for J; bases not matched to a gene: 10. CDR3 length: 14 amino acids. Germline CDR1 reads ENHRY; CDR2 reads SYGVKD. This CDR3 is CATGETGLYNEQFF. The DNA of the CDR3 is TGTGCCACCGGAGAGACAGGGTTGTACAATGAGCAGTTCTTC.

The chain recombines TRBV30 with TRBJ1-3, with TRBD1 identical over 7 bases. Germline trimming cut 3 bases from V and 1 base from J; bases unmatched to any gene: 3. Germline V lookup: CDR1 GTSNPN, CDR2 SVGIG (reference sequence). CDR3 length equals 14 residues. The chain's CDR3 is CAWRKQGSGNTIYF. The CDR3 DNA reads TGTGCCTGGAGAAAACAGGGGTCTGGAAACACCATATATTTT.

This chain connects TRBV5-4 to TRBJ1-2; tentative D call: TRBD1 (5 bases). CDR1 is SGHNT, CDR2 YYREEE, per germline (reference sequence). V gave up 5 bases and J gave up 8 bases, with 13 bases separating them. The CDR3 spans 12 residues. In nucleotides, the CDR3 is TGTGCCAGCAGGGGGGGGGTCGGAGGCTACACCTTC. It codes for CASRGGVGGYTF.